The rows below give T cell receptor beta chains drawn from one sample of a study of OX40 agonist ivuxolimab in advanced cancers. TCRdb keeps only in-frame clones here, not all; method: immunoSEQ multiplex PCR. The table has over 100,000 clones, 75% to 90% seen once; the top ten hold roughly 0.59%. This material consisted of CD4+ or CD8+ T cells sorted from blood, taken in a trial of the OX40 agonist ivuxolimab. These receptors were collected from an adult with an advanced solid tumor such as melanoma, head and neck, liver or kidney cancer. Each CDR3 is given with its conserved first and last residue. A D gene is named only where the DNA matches it firmly.

cdr3_aa	d_call	v_call	j_call
CASSLVAAERTDTQYF	-	TRBV7-8	TRBJ2-3
CASSHPGLAGEQYF	TRBD2	TRBV4-1	TRBJ2-7
CASSRVDTQYF	-	TRBV7-9	TRBJ2-3
CASSIGAAGGRNEQFF	TRBD2	TRBV19	TRBJ2-1
CASSFGQGTQPQHF	-	TRBV27	TRBJ1-5
CASSFDRVGYEQYF	TRBD1	TRBV6-5	TRBJ2-7
CASSIGGAGVDSYGYTF	-	TRBV19	TRBJ1-2
CASSEGQTRTEAFF	-	TRBV2	TRBJ1-1
CASSFVRGVGQETQYF	TRBD2	TRBV7-9	TRBJ2-5
CASRIAGGGTDTQYF	TRBD2	TRBV11-2	TRBJ2-3
CASSLPKLAERIYNEQFF	TRBD2	TRBV5-1	TRBJ2-1
CASSFTDTQYF	-	TRBV7-2	TRBJ2-3
CASRPKQGGNTEAFF	TRBD1	TRBV7-9	TRBJ1-1
CASSQDRAGGNQPQHF	TRBD1	TRBV4-3	TRBJ1-5
CASSLGSQDYYEQYF	-	TRBV7-7	TRBJ2-7
CASSRTPREQYF	-	TRBV6-5	TRBJ2-7
CASSLGDRGINEQFF	TRBD1	TRBV5-6	TRBJ2-1
CASRLGNTEAFF	-	TRBV5-4	TRBJ1-1
CASSSRQAMAGELFF	-	TRBV7-9	TRBJ2-2
CASSSSGGLGYGYTF	TRBD1	TRBV7-2	TRBJ1-2
CASSKGQGAYEQYF	-	TRBV21-1	TRBJ2-7
CASFYPPPRGAFF	-	TRBV28	TRBJ1-1
CASSQQTGNGNTIYF	TRBD1	TRBV5-1	TRBJ1-3
CASSATGVEGYTF	TRBD1	TRBV2	TRBJ1-2
CSVVTSYEQYF	-	TRBV29-1	TRBJ2-7
CASSEGDSQPQHF	TRBD1	TRBV9	TRBJ1-5
CASSSQGAGANVLTF	TRBD1	TRBV5-1	TRBJ2-6
CASSYSAEAYNSPLHF	-	TRBV6-5	TRBJ1-6
CASSSIGPPGYEQYF	-	TRBV28	TRBJ2-7
CASSWDRGGTEAFF	TRBD1	TRBV6-6	TRBJ1-1
CASSESYGNTIYF	-	TRBV10-1	TRBJ1-3
CASSPFTGYATNEKLFF	-	TRBV19	TRBJ1-4
CASRSGQNYGYTF	TRBD1	TRBV28	TRBJ1-2
CASSPTYSNQPQHF	-	TRBV6-5	TRBJ1-5
CASSYSRQGPTEAFF	TRBD1	TRBV6-5	TRBJ1-1
CASSGVENTEAFF	-	TRBV18	TRBJ1-1
CASSKGDKQDQPQHF	-	TRBV21-1	TRBJ1-5
CASSIGQTYTEAFF	-	TRBV19	TRBJ1-1
CARWIGKPYEQYF	-	TRBV6-6	TRBJ2-7
CASSSQPYEQYF	-	TRBV6-6	TRBJ2-7
CASSSDGTGGYGYTF	TRBD1	TRBV5-1	TRBJ1-2
CASSLDRGREKLFF	TRBD1	TRBV5-1	TRBJ1-4
CASLTANYGYTF	-	TRBV6-1	TRBJ1-2
CASSLETGNHNEQFF	-	TRBV5-1	TRBJ2-1
CASSRGPSNQPQHF	-	TRBV6-5	TRBJ1-5
CASSLASTDTQYF	-	TRBV7-2	TRBJ2-3
CASDRTGNEKLFF	-	TRBV19	TRBJ1-4
CASSRGAASNQPQHF	-	TRBV11-2	TRBJ1-5
CASSVLAGGSGAQYF	TRBD2	TRBV10-2	TRBJ2-5
CASSFLDRGGEAFF	TRBD1	TRBV11-2	TRBJ1-1
CASCLGVNEQFF	-	TRBV2	TRBJ2-1
CASSSGLAGVRLADTQYF	TRBD2	TRBV7-9	TRBJ2-3
CASSLRKGQVYGYTF	-	TRBV5-6	TRBJ1-2
CAWSVQQSASPLHF	-	TRBV30	TRBJ1-6
CASSPGQGARGCTF	TRBD1	TRBV5-1	TRBJ1-2
CASTSRGLVYEQYF	-	TRBV18	TRBJ2-7
CASSLEPDRTYEQYF	-	TRBV5-1	TRBJ2-7